This TCR beta chain is from a study of T cell repertoires in cytomegalovirus infection. Study background: An indication of both CMV infection and matching HLA type came from public TCR beta signatures. Points from the study as a whole: Cumulative frequency (of public TCR beta family members) identified carriers of CMV plus the relevant HLA. CMV-specific TCR beta clonotypes restricted by HLA-C were the ones dominating the ex vivo response.

TCRdb ran MiXCR on the reads and lists one entry per CDR3 protein. This table has about 55,000 distinct CDR3 sequences, 15% to 25% appearing once. Of note for this clonotype: What it recognizes is unknown.

V was shortened by 6 bases and J by 0 bases, with 14 bases between the two germline ends. Looked up from germline, CDR1 is SGHAT and CDR2 is FQNNGV. The CDR3 spans 15 residues. The TCR was taken from a human donor in good health (CMV status not recorded). Some clones in this sample may be carry-over from other donors' samples. Sequencing was performed on CD8+ T cells from cultured PBMCs, taken from culture after CMV antigen stimulation. The chain carries TRBV11-2 and TRBJ1-1; tentative D call: TRBD1 (6 bases). CDR3 sequence reads: CASRQGQRMNTEAFF. The CDR3, as DNA: TGTGCCAGCAGACAAGGACAGCGCATGAACACTGAAGCTTTCTTT.